A selection of T cell receptor beta chains follows, all from one sample in a study of beta chain features in type 1 diabetes. Produced via immunoSEQ multiplex PCR; TCRdb's table is partial and in-frame only. The table has under 500,000 clones, 25% to 35% seen once; the top ten hold about 0.065%. Sequencing used naive CD4+ T cells from blood. These receptors were obtained from a man between 18 and 29 years old in good health. CDR3s include the opening cysteine and the closing phenylalanine or tryptophan. D genes are given only for firm matches. Clone sizes are given selectively: once, few, many, or a class where the clone is expanded.

d_call: .
v_call: TRBV29-1
j_call: TRBJ2-4
clone_size: few
cdr3_nt: TGCAGCGTTGAAGTTCTGCGGGAAGCCAAAAACATTCAGTACTTC
cdr3_aa: CSVEVLREAKNIQYF

d_call: TRBD1
v_call: TRBV27
j_call: TRBJ2-5
clone_size: .
cdr3_nt: TGTGCCAGCAAGGCGACAGGGATCCAAGAGACCCAGTACTTC
cdr3_aa: CASKATGIQETQYF

d_call: .
v_call: TRBV30
j_call: TRBJ2-7
clone_size: .
cdr3_nt: TGTGCCTGGAGTGGTCGGGCCACGGGGGAGCAGTACTTC
cdr3_aa: CAWSGRATGEQYF

d_call: TRBD1
v_call: TRBV29-1
j_call: TRBJ2-5
clone_size: few
cdr3_nt: TGCAGCGTCGAGGACAGGGGGCTACAAGAGACCCAGTACTTC
cdr3_aa: CSVEDRGLQETQYF

d_call: TRBD2
v_call: TRBV5-1
j_call: TRBJ2-7
clone_size: once
cdr3_nt: TGCGCCAGCAGCTTGGGGACCCTAGCGGAGAGCTCCTACGAGCAGTACTTC
cdr3_aa: CASSLGTLAESSYEQYF

d_call: .
v_call: TRBV7-9
j_call: TRBJ2-3
clone_size: .
cdr3_nt: TGTGCCAGCAGCTTAGGACTAGTGAACACAGATACGCAGTATTTT
cdr3_aa: CASSLGLVNTDTQYF

d_call: TRBD2
v_call: TRBV11-2
j_call: TRBJ2-5
clone_size: .
cdr3_nt: TGTGCCAGCAGCTTTTGGGCTAGCGGGAGCCAAGAGACCCAGTACTTC
cdr3_aa: CASSFWASGSQETQYF

d_call: .
v_call: TRBV7-2
j_call: TRBJ2-5
clone_size: few
cdr3_nt: TGTGCCAGCAGCTTATTGCGAGAGACCCAGTACTTC
cdr3_aa: CASSLLRETQYF

d_call: TRBD2
v_call: TRBV2
j_call: TRBJ2-1
clone_size: .
cdr3_nt: TGTGCCAGCAGGGGGACTAGCAGACTCCTGGGCAATGAGCAGTTCTTC
cdr3_aa: CASRGTSRLLGNEQFF

d_call: .
v_call: TRBV30
j_call: TRBJ1-2
clone_size: .
cdr3_nt: TGTGCCTGGAGTGTAAGAAGCAGATCCTATGGCTACACCTTC
cdr3_aa: CAWSVRSRSYGYTF

d_call: .
v_call: TRBV29-1
j_call: TRBJ2-1
clone_size: few
cdr3_nt: TGCAGCGTGGACTTCTCATACAATGAGCAGTTCTTC
cdr3_aa: CSVDFSYNEQFF

d_call: .
v_call: TRBV7-8
j_call: TRBJ2-2
clone_size: .
cdr3_nt: TGTGCCAGCAGCTTTACCGGGCAGTTAGACGGGGAGCTGTTTTTT
cdr3_aa: CASSFTGQLDGELFF

d_call: .
v_call: TRBV29-1
j_call: TRBJ1-2
clone_size: .
cdr3_nt: TGCAGCGTTGAAGATCAGTCGTGGGCTGAGAGCTACACCTTC
cdr3_aa: CSVEDQSWAESYTF

d_call: .
v_call: TRBV29-1
j_call: TRBJ2-1
clone_size: few
cdr3_nt: TGCAGCGTTGGGCAGGGCGAGAAAAACATTCAGTTCTTC
cdr3_aa: CSVGQGEKNIQFF

d_call: .
v_call: TRBV18
j_call: TRBJ2-7
clone_size: .
cdr3_nt: TGTGCCAGCTCACGCCGCGGCGGGGACGAGCAGTACTTC
cdr3_aa: CASSRRGGDEQYF

d_call: .
v_call: TRBV30
j_call: TRBJ1-5
clone_size: few
cdr3_nt: TGTGCCTGGAGCTCCTTAGGGAGTCAGCCCCAGCATTTT
cdr3_aa: CAWSSLGSQPQHF

d_call: TRBD1
v_call: TRBV30
j_call: TRBJ1-2
clone_size: few
cdr3_nt: TGTGCCTCGGACAGGTCTAACTATGGCTACACCTTC
cdr3_aa: CASDRSNYGYTF

d_call: .
v_call: TRBV5-1
j_call: TRBJ2-7
clone_size: few
cdr3_nt: TGCGCCAGCAGCTTAGCGGCCGTCCCCTACGAGCAGTACTTC
cdr3_aa: CASSLAAVPYEQYF

d_call: TRBD2
v_call: TRBV29-1
j_call: TRBJ2-5
clone_size: .
cdr3_nt: TGCAGCGTCTTTAGCGGGGTAGCGACGGCCCAGTACTTC
cdr3_aa: CSVFSGVATAQYF

d_call: TRBD2
v_call: TRBV25-1
j_call: TRBJ2-5
clone_size: .
cdr3_nt: TGTGCCAGCAGTGATACTAAAGGACTAGCGGGAGTAGGAGAGACCCAGTACTTC
cdr3_aa: CASSDTKGLAGVGETQYF

d_call: .
v_call: TRBV9
j_call: TRBJ2-3
clone_size: .
cdr3_nt: TGTGCCAGCAGCGCCGACAGCACAGATACGCAGTATTTT
cdr3_aa: CASSADSTDTQYF

d_call: .
v_call: TRBV6-1
j_call: TRBJ1-2
clone_size: .
cdr3_nt: TGTGCCAGCAGTGTGGACAGATTTAACTATGGCTACACCTTC
cdr3_aa: CASSVDRFNYGYTF

d_call: .
v_call: TRBV29-1
j_call: TRBJ2-7
clone_size: .
cdr3_nt: TGCAGCGTCCCGACTAGGACCCTCTCCTACGAGCAGTACTTC
cdr3_aa: CSVPTRTLSYEQYF

d_call: TRBD2
v_call: TRBV4-2
j_call: TRBJ2-5
clone_size: once
cdr3_nt: TGTGCCAGCAGCCAAGGGAAACTAGCGGGCCAAGAGACCCAGTACTTC
cdr3_aa: CASSQGKLAGQETQYF

d_call: .
v_call: TRBV11-2
j_call: TRBJ2-3
clone_size: few
cdr3_nt: TGTGCCAGCAGCTCACAGATAGCCGCAGATACGCAGTATTTT
cdr3_aa: CASSSQIAADTQYF

d_call: .
v_call: TRBV6-5
j_call: TRBJ2-1
clone_size: .
cdr3_nt: TGTGCCAGCAGTTACGGAGCAGCCAAGGACAATGAGCAGTTCTTC
cdr3_aa: CASSYGAAKDNEQFF

d_call: .
v_call: TRBV30
j_call: TRBJ2-1
clone_size: .
cdr3_nt: TGTGCCTGGACCAGCGCGGTTAGGAAGTTCTTC
cdr3_aa: CAWTSAVRKFF

d_call: .
v_call: TRBV7-2
j_call: TRBJ1-2
clone_size: .
cdr3_nt: TGTGCCAGCAGCTTAGATATGGGAGGCGGCTACACCTTC
cdr3_aa: CASSLDMGGGYTF

d_call: TRBD1
v_call: TRBV27
j_call: TRBJ2-3
clone_size: .
cdr3_nt: TGTGCCAGCAGTTCACAGGGACAGGGGCTGAGCACAGATACGCAGTATTTT
cdr3_aa: CASSSQGQGLSTDTQYF

d_call: .
v_call: TRBV18
j_call: TRBJ2-3
clone_size: few
cdr3_nt: TGTGCCAGCTCACTAGACCAGCGGGGCACAGATACGCAGTATTTT
cdr3_aa: CASSLDQRGTDTQYF

d_call: .
v_call: TRBV23-1
j_call: TRBJ1-5
clone_size: few
cdr3_nt: TGCGCCAGCAGTCTTTCGGGGATCAATCAGCCCCAGCATTTT
cdr3_aa: CASSLSGINQPQHF

d_call: .
v_call: TRBV7-9
j_call: TRBJ1-4
clone_size: .
cdr3_nt: TGTGCCAGCAGCTTAGGAGGAGGGGCAACTAATGAAAAACTGTTTTTT
cdr3_aa: CASSLGGGATNEKLFF

d_call: .
v_call: TRBV7-2
j_call: TRBJ2-3
clone_size: .
cdr3_nt: TGTGCCAGCAGCGCTAATTCGGCAGGATGGCAAGATACGCAGTATTTT
cdr3_aa: CASSANSAGWQDTQYF

d_call: .
v_call: TRBV2
j_call: TRBJ1-2
clone_size: .
cdr3_nt: TGTGCCAGCAGTGCCCCGGTCGAAGGCTACACCTTC
cdr3_aa: CASSAPVEGYTF

d_call: .
v_call: TRBV30
j_call: TRBJ1-4
clone_size: .
cdr3_nt: TGTGCCTGGATCGACCGTGCAACTAATGAAAAACTGTTTTTT
cdr3_aa: CAWIDRATNEKLFF

d_call: TRBD1
v_call: TRBV30
j_call: TRBJ1-2
clone_size: few
cdr3_nt: TGTGCCTGGAGTCTCCGGACAGGGGCGCCATATGGCTACACCTTC
cdr3_aa: CAWSLRTGAPYGYTF

d_call: .
v_call: TRBV30
j_call: TRBJ2-1
clone_size: few
cdr3_nt: TGTGCCTGGAGTGTGGCGCCGGCTAGTTGGTTCTTC
cdr3_aa: CAWSVAPASWFF

d_call: TRBD2
v_call: TRBV29-1
j_call: TRBJ2-7
clone_size: few
cdr3_nt: TGCAGCGTTGTTGCCGAGCGGGGGAGGTACGAGCAGTACTTC
cdr3_aa: CSVVAERGRYEQYF

d_call: TRBD1
v_call: TRBV28
j_call: TRBJ2-1
clone_size: few
cdr3_nt: TGTGCCAGCAGTTCTACCGGGACAGGGGCTGGCTGGGAGCAGTTCTTC
cdr3_aa: CASSSTGTGAGWEQFF

d_call: .
v_call: TRBV7-2
j_call: TRBJ2-1
clone_size: few
cdr3_nt: TGTGCCAGCAGCTTAGCGCGGAGGGAGCATGAGCAGTTCTTC
cdr3_aa: CASSLARREHEQFF

d_call: .
v_call: TRBV30
j_call: TRBJ2-5
clone_size: .
cdr3_nt: TGTGCCTGGAGTGTAAGTCAACTTGAAGAGACCCAGTACTTC
cdr3_aa: CAWSVSQLEETQYF

d_call: TRBD2
v_call: TRBV7-9
j_call: TRBJ2-1
clone_size: .
cdr3_nt: TGTGCCAGCAGCTTAGCCACTAGCGGCAGCTACAATGAGCAGTTCTTC
cdr3_aa: CASSLATSGSYNEQFF

d_call: .
v_call: TRBV2
j_call: TRBJ2-5
clone_size: few
cdr3_nt: TGTGCCAGCAGCCCAAAGTACTTC
cdr3_aa: CASSPKYF